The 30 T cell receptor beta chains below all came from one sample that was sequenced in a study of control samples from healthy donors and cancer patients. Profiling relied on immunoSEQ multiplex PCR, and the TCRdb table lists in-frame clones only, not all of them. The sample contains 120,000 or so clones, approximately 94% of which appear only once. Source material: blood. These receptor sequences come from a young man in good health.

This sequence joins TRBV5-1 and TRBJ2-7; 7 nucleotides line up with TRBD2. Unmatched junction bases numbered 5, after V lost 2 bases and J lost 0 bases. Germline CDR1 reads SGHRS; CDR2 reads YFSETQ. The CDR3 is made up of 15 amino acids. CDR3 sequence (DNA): TGCGCCAGCAGCTTTGCAGCGGGGCCCTCCTACGAGCAGTACTTC. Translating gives CASSFAAGPSYEQYF.

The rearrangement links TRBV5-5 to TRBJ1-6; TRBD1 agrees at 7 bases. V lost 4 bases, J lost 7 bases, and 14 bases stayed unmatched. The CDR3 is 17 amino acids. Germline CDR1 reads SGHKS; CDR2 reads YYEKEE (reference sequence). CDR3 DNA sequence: TGTGCCAGCAGCCCGCCCCCGGTGGGACAGCTAAATTCACCCCTCCACTTT. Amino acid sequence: CASSPPPVGQLNSPLHF.

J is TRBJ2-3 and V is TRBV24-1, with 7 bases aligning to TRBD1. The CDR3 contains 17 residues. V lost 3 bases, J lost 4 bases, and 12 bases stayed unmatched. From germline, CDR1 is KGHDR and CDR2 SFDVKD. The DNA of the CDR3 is TGTGCCACCAGTGATGTAACAGGGGTAAGGAAGCCAGATACGCAGTATTTT. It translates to CATSDVTGVRKPDTQYF.

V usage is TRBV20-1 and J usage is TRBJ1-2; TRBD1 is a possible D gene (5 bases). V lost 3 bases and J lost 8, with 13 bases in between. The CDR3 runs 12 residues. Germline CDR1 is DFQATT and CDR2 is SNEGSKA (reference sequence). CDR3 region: CSASFKRDGYTF. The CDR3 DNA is TGCAGTGCTAGTTTTAAAAGGGACGGCTACACCTTC.

The CDR3 spells CASSLSFGDGKYNEQFF. The CDR3 nucleotides read TGTGCCAGCAGTTTAAGTTTTGGAGATGGGAAATACAATGAGCAGTTCTTC. The chain uses TRBV28 and TRBJ2-1; D gene uncertain. CDR1 and CDR2 from the germline V gene are MDHEN and SYDVKM. CDR3 length: 17 residues. The V and J ends lost 2 bases and 4 bases respectively, with 18 bases between them.

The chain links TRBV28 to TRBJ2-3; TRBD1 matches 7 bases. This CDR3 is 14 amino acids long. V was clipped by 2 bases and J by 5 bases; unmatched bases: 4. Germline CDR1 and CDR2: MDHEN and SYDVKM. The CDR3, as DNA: TGTGCCAGCAGTTTACGAGGGGGCCTAGATACGCAGTATTTT. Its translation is CASSLRGGLDTQYF. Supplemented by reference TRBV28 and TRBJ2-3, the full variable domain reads DVKVTQSSRYLVKRTGEKVFLECVQDMDHENMFWYRQDPGLGLRLIYFSYDVKMKEKGDIPEGYSVSREKKERFSLILESASTNQTSMYLCASSLRGGLDTQYFGPGTRLTVL.

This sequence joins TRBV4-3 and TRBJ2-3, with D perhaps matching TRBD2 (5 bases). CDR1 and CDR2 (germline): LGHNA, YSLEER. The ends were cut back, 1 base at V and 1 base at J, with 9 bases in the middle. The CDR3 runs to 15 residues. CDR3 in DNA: TGCGCCAGCAGCCAAGCAGCGGTTGGCACAGATACGCAGTATTTT. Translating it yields CASSQAAVGTDTQYF.

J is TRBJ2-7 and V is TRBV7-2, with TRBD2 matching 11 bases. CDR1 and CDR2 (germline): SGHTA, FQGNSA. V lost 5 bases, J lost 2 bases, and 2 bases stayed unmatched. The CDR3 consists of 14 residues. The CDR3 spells CASSKGLAAYEQYF. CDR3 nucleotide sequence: TGTGCCAGCAGCAAGGGACTAGCGGCCTACGAGCAGTACTTC.

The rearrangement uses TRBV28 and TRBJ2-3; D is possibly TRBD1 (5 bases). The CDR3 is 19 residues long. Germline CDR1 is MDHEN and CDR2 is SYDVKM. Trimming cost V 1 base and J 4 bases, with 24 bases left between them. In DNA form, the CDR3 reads TGTGCCAGCAGTTTATTAAAAGGGGCGCGCGAATATACCGCAGATACGCAGTATTTT. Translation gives CASSLLKGAREYTADTQYF.

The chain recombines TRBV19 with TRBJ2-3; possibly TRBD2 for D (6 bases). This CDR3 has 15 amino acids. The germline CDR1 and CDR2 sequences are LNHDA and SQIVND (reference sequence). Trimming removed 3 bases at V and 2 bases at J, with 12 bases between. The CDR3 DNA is TGTGCCAGTAGTATTGGTGGGGGACTCACAGATACGCAGTATTTT. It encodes CASSIGGGLTDTQYF.

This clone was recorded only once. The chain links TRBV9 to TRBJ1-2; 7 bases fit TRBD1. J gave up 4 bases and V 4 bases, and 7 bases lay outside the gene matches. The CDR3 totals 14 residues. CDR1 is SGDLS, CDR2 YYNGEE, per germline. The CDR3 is CASSPGTAIYGYTF. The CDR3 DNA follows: TGTGCCAGCAGCCCCGGGACAGCGATCTATGGCTACACCTTC. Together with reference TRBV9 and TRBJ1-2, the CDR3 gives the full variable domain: DSGVTQTPKHLITATGQRVTLRCSPRSGDLSVYWYQQSLDQGLQFLIQYYNGEERAKGNILERFSAQQFPDLHSELNLSSLELGDSALYFCASSPGTAIYGYTFGSGTRLTVV.

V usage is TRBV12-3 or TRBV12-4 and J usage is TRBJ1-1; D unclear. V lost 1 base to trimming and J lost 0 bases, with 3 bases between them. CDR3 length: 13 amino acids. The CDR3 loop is CASSLELNTEAFF. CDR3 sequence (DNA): TGTGCCAGCAGTTTAGAACTGAACACTGAAGCTTTCTTT.

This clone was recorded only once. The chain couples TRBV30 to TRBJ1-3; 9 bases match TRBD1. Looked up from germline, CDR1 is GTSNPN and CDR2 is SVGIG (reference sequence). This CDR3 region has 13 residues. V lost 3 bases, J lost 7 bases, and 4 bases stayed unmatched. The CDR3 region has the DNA TGTGCCTGGAGAGGGACAGGGAGGAACACCATATATTTT. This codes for CAWRGTGRNTIYF.

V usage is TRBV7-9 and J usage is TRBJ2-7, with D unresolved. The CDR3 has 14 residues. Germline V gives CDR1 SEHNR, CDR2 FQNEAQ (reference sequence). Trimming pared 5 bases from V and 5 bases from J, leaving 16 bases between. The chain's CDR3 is CASSPSGRLDEQYF. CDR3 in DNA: TGTGCCAGCAGCCCATCCGGAAGGCTTGACGAGCAGTACTTC.

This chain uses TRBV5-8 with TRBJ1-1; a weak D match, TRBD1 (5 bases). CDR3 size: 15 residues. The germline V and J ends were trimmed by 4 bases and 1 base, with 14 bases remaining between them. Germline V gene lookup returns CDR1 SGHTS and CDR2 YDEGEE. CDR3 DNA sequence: TGTGCCAGCAGCGTTAGAACAGGAGGGAACACTGAAGCTTTCTTT. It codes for CASSVRTGGNTEAFF.

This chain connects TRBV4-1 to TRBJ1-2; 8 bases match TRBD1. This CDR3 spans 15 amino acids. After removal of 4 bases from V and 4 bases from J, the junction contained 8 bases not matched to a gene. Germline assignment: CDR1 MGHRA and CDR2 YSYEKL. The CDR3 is CASSPRQGPGYGYTF. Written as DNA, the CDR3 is TGCGCCAGCAGCCCCCGACAGGGGCCTGGCTATGGCTACACCTTC.

CDR3 residues: CASRNRLRDKTQYF. As DNA, the CDR3 is TGTGCCAGCAGAAACCGGTTGAGGGATAAGACCCAGTACTTC. The chain has TRBV2 and TRBJ2-5; tentative D call: TRBD2 (5 bases). The CDR3 is 14 residues long. Germline V gives CDR1 SNHLY, CDR2 FYNNEI. V was shortened by 6 bases and J by 6 bases, with 17 bases between the two germline ends.

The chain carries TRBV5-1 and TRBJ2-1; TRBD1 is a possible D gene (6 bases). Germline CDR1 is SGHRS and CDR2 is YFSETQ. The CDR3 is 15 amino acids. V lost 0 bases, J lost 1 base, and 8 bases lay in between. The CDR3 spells CASSLGTGSYNEQFF. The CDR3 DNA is TGCGCCAGCAGCTTGGGAACAGGGTCCTACAATGAGCAGTTCTTC.

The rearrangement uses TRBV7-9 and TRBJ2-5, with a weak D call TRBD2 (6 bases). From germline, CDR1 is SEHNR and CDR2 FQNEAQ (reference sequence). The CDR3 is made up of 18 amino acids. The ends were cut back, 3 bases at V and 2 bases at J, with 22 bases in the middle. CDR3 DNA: TGTGCCAGCAGCTTGCCCGGTCGGGTTCAGCGGGCTCAAGAGACCCAGTACTTC. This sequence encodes CASSLPGRVQRAQETQYF.

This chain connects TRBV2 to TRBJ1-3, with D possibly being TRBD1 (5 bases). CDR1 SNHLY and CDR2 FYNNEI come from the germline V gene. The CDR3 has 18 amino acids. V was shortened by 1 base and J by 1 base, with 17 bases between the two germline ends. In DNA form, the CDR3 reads TGTGCCAGCAGTGAAGAAGTCAGGGAATTGAGGTCTGGAAACACCATATATTTT. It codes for CASSEEVRELRSGNTIYF.

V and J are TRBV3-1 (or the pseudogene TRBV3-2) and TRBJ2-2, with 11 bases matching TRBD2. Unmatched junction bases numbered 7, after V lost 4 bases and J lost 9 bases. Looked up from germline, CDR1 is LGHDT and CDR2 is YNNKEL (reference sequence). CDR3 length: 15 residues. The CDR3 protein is CASSPGLAGRRELFF. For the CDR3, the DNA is TGTGCCAGCAGCCCCGGACTAGCGGGCCGGCGGGAGCTGTTTTTT.

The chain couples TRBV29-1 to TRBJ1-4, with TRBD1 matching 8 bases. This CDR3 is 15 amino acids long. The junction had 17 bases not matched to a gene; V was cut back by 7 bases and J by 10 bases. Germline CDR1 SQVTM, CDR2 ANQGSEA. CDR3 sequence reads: CSADLVAGGNVKLFF. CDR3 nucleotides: TGCAGCGCCGACCTTGTGGCAGGGGGCAACGTAAAACTGTTTTTT.

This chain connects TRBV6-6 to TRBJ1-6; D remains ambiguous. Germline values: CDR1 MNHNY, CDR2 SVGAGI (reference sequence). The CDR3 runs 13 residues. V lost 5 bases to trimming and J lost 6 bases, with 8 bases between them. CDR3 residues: CASSPLSNSPLHF. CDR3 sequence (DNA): TGTGCCAGCAGTCCCTTAAGTAATTCACCCCTCCACTTT.

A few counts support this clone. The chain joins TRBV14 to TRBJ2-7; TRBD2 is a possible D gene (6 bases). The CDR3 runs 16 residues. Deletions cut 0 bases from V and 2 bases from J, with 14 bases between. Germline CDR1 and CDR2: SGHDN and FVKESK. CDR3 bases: TGTGCCAGCAGCCAAGAGGTGCGGGACCCTCCCTACGAGCAGTACTTC. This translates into CASSQEVRDPPYEQYF. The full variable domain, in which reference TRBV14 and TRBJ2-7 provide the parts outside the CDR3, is EAGVTQFPSHSVIEKGQTVTLRCDPISGHDNLYWYRRVMGKEIKFLLHFVKESKQDESGMPNNRFLAERTGGTYSTLKVQPAELEDSGVYFCASSQEVRDPPYEQYFGPGTRLTVT.

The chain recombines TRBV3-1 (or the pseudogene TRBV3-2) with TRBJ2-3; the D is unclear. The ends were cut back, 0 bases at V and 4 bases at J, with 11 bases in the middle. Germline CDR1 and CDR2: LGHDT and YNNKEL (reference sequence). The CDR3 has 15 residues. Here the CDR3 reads CASSQDPYSPDTQYF. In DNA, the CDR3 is TGTGCCAGCAGCCAAGATCCGTACTCGCCAGATACGCAGTATTTT.

CDR3 sequence reads: CASSIPQGPRAEAFF. CDR3 nucleotides: TGTGCCAGTAGTATACCCCAGGGGCCGCGAGCTGAAGCTTTCTTT. The chain has TRBV19 and TRBJ1-1, with a weak D call TRBD1 (6 bases). CDR3 size: 15 residues. Germline assignment: CDR1 LNHDA and CDR2 SQIVND (reference sequence). The V end lost 2 bases, the J end lost 6 bases, and 16 bases lay between the germline ends. Looking up the rest from reference TRBV19 and TRBJ1-1 gives the full variable domain: DGGITQSPKYLFRKEGQNVTLSCEQNLNHDAMYWYRQDPGQGLRLIYYSQIVNDFQKGDIAEGYSVSREKKESFPLTVTSAQKNPTAFYLCASSIPQGPRAEAFFGQGTRLTVV.

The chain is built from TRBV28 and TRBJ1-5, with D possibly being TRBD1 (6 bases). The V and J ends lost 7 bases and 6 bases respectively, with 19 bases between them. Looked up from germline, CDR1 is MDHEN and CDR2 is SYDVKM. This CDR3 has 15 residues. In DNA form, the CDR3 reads TGTGCCAGCAATCCTCCGGGGGGCGAGGGTCAGCCCCAGCATTTT. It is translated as CASNPPGGEGQPQHF.

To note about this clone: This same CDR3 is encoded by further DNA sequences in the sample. CDR3 sequence (DNA): TGCGCCAGCAGCTTGACAGGGGATAGCAATCAGCCCCAGCATTTT. This encodes CASSLTGDSNQPQHF. V is TRBV5-1 and J is TRBJ1-5, with 7 positions matching TRBD1. CDR3 length: 15 residues. J lost 0 bases, V lost 1 base, and 1 base had no gene match. Germline V CDR1 and CDR2: SGHRS, YFSETQ.

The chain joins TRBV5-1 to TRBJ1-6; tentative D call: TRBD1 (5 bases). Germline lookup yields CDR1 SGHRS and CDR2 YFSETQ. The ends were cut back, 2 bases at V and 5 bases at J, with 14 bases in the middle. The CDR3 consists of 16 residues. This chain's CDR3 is CASSFGGVLDNSPLHF. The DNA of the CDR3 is TGCGCCAGCAGCTTTGGGGGAGTCCTCGATAATTCACCCCTCCACTTT.

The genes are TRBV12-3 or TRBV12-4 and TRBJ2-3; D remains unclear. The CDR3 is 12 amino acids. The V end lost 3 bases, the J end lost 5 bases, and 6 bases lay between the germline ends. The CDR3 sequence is CASSFRRDTQYF. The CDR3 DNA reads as TGTGCCAGCAGTTTTCGTAGAGATACGCAGTATTTT.